This T cell receptor beta chain was sequenced during a study of T cell responses to AZD1222 COVID-19 vaccine. Notes on the study in general: CD4 TCRs covered the whole spike, strongest at regions 160-218 and 743-854.

In regard to this clone: The antigen remains undetermined.

Sequencing used immunoSEQ multiplex PCR; TCRdb keeps in-frame clones, though not all of them. The sample holds around 150,000 clones, over 85% seen once. The CDR3 spans 15 residues. Germline loops: CDR1 MNHEY, CDR2 SMNVEV (reference sequence). V lost 2 bases, J lost 7 bases, and 2 bases stayed unmatched. The specimen comprised peripheral blood, sampled 28 days after the second AZD1222 dose. This receptor was obtained from an adult who received the AZD1222 COVID-19 vaccine. V and J are TRBV27 and TRBJ1-6; 10 positions match TRBD1. In DNA form, the CDR3 reads TGTGCCAGCAGTTTAGGGGGACAGGGGAATTCACCCCTCCACTTT. This sequence encodes CASSLGGQGNSPLHF.